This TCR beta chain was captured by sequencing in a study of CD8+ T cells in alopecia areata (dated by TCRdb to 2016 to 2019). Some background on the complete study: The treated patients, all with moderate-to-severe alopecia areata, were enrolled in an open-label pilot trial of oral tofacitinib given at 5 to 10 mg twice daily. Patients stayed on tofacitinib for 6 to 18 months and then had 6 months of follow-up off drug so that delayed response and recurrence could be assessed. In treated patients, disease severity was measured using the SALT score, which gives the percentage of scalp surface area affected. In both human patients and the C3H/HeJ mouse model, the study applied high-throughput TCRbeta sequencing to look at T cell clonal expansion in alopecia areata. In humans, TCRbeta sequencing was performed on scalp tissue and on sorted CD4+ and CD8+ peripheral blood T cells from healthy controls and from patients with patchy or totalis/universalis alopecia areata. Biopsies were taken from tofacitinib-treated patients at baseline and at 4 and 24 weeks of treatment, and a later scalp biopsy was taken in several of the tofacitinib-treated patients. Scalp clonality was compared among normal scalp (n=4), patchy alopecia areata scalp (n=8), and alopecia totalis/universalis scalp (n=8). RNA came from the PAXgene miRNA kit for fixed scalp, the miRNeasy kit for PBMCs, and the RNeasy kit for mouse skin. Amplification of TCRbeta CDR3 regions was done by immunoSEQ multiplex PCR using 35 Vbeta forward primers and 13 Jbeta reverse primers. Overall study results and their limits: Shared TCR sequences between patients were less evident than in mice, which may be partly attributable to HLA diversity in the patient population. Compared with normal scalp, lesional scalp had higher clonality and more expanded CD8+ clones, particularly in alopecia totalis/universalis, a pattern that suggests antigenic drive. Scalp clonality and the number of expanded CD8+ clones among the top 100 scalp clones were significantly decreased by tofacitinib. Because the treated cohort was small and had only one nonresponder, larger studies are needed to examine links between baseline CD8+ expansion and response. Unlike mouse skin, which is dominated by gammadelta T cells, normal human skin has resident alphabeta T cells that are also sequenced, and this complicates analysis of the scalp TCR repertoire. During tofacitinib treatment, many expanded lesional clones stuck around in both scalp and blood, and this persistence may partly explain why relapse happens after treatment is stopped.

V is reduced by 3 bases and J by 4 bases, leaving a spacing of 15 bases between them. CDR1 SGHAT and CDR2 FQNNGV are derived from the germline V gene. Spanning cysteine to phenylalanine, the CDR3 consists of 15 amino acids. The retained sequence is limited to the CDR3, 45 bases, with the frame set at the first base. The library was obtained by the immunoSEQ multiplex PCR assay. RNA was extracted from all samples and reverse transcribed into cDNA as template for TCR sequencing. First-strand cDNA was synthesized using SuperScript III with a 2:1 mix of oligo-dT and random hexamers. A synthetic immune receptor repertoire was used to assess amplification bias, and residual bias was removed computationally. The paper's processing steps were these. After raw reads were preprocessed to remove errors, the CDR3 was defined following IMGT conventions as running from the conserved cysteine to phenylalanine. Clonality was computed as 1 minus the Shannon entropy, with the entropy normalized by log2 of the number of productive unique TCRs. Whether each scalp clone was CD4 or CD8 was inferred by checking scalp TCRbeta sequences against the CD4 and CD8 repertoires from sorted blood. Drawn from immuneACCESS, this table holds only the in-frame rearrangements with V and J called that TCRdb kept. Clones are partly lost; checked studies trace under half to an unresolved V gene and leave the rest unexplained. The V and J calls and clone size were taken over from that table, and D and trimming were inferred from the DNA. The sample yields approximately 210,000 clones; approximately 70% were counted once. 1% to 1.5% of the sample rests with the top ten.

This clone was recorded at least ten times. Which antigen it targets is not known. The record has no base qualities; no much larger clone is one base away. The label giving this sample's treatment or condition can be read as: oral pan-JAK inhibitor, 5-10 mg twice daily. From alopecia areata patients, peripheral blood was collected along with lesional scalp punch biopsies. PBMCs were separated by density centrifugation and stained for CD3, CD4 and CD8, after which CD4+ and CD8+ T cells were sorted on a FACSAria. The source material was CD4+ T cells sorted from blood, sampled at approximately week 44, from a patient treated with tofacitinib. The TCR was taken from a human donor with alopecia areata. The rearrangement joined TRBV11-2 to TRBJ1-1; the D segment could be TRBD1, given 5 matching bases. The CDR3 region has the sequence CASSFGGAGSTEAFF. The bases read TGTGCCAGCAGCTTCGGTGGAGCAGGGAGCACTGAAGCTTTCTTT.